This TCR beta chain comes out of a study of response to subunit inactivated influenza vaccine. MiXCR was run by TCRdb on the RT-PCR reads, yielding one entry per CDR3 protein. This table has 450,000 to 600,000 distinct CDR3 sequences, more than 7% appearing once. This CDR3 has 13 residues. V lost 2 bases and J 5 bases, leaving 8 bases between the germline ends. CDR1 SGHDT and CDR2 YYEEEE come from the germline V gene. The table lists this clonotype with a few counts. This TCR was recovered from a man between 50 and 69 years old who received an inactivated influenza vaccine. The sample in question was PBMCs from blood, obtained roughly 24 months after vaccination. The chain has TRBV5-6 and TRBJ2-1; D is unclear. The CDR3, as DNA: TGTGCCAGCAGCTTTACGGCAAACAATGAGCAGTTCTTC. Its translation: CASSFTANNEQFF. The full variable domain, rest sourced from reference TRBV5-6 and TRBJ2-1, is DAGVTQSPTHLIKTRGQQVTLRCSPKSGHDTVSWYQQALGQGPQFIFQYYEEEERQRGNFPDRFSGHQFPNYSSELNVNALLLGDSALYLCASSFTANNEQFFGPGTRLTVL.